Below are 29 T cell receptor beta chains sequenced from a single sample in a study. Each CDR3 protein gets one entry after TCRdb re-called the 5' RACE reads with MiXCR. The sample shows 40,000 to 55,000 distinct CDR3 sequences, roughly 20% of them seen only once. Treg sorting used a CD4+CD25+CD127-/low gate. Sequenced material: Tregs sorted from a lymph node. These receptors were obtained from a female donor with breast cancer.

Ten or more counts support this clonotype. This chain connects TRBV28 to TRBJ2-3; D remains ambiguous. The ends were cut back, 7 bases at V and 0 bases at J, with 11 bases in the middle. This CDR3 region has 14 residues. The germline V gene has CDR1 MDHEN and CDR2 SYDVKM. The CDR3 DNA reads as TGTGCCAGCACAAGACTTGTTAGCACAGATACGCAGTATTTT. Translating it yields CASTRLVSTDTQYF.

This clonotype came up many times. The chain joins TRBV5-1 to TRBJ2-1; a possible D gene is TRBD2 (6 bases). Germline V CDR1 and CDR2: SGHRS, YFSETQ. The CDR3 contains 16 residues. The ends were cut back, 0 bases at V and 0 bases at J, with 10 bases in the middle. The CDR3 nucleotides are TGCGCCAGCAGCTTGGTTGGGACTGGCTCCTACAATGAGCAGTTCTTC. Protein product: CASSLVGTGSYNEQFF.

This clonotype was counted between two and nine times. A read error may account for a junction end that differs from germline. The chain links TRBV2 to TRBJ1-6, with 8 nucleotides matching TRBD1. The germline V gene has CDR1 SNHLY and CDR2 FYNNEI. This CDR3 spans 15 amino acids. CDR3 sequence: CAGSEQGDYNSPLHF. The DNA for the CDR3 is TGTGCCGGCAGTGAACAGGGGGATTATAATTCACCCCTCCACTTT.

The chain is built from TRBV27 and TRBJ2-6, with TRBD1 as a possible D gene (6 bases). The CDR3 has 15 amino acids. V lost 5 bases and J lost 2, with 10 bases in between. In germline, CDR1 is MNHEY, CDR2 SMNVEV (reference sequence). The CDR3 DNA follows: TGTGCCAGCAGTCGAAACAGGGCTGGGGCCAACGTCCTGACTTTC. This encodes CASSRNRAGANVLTF.

The chain has TRBV20-1 and TRBJ1-4; a possible D gene is TRBD1 (5 bases). The CDR3 spans 15 residues. Trimming shortened V by 8 bases and J by 8 bases, and 24 bases separated the two germline ends. Looked up from germline, CDR1 is DFQATT and CDR2 is SNEGSKA (reference sequence). CDR3 sequence: CSTAPGTSVREKLFF. The CDR3 region has the DNA TGCAGTACTGCCCCGGGGACCTCTGTGAGGGAAAAACTGTTTTTT.

Notes on this clonotype: One junction end does not reproduce the germline sequence, and a read error may be involved. The rearrangement links TRBV13 to TRBJ1-5; perhaps TRBD1 as D (5 bases). The CDR3 sequence is 14 residues long. Germline CDR1 is PRHDT and CDR2 is FYEKMQ (reference sequence). The CDR3 bases are TGTACCAGCAGCCCAGGGAGGGTACGACAGCCCCAGCATTTT. Translation gives CTSSPGRVRQPQHF.

Within the sample, this clonotype is medium-sized (0.01 to 0.1%). CDR3 in amino acids: CASSQPDSAYGYTF. The CDR3 nucleotides read TGCGCCAGCAGTCAACCCGACAGCGCCTATGGCTACACCTTC. The chain is built from TRBV4-1 and TRBJ1-2; TRBD1 is a possible D gene (5 bases). The CDR3 consists of 14 residues. The germline V gene has CDR1 MGHRA and CDR2 YSYEKL. The V end was cut by 6 bases, the J end by 4 bases, with 15 bases between.

The CDR3 DNA is TGTGCCAGCAAAGACGGAAATCAAGAGACCCAGTACTTC. This gives the protein CASKDGNQETQYF. V usage is TRBV27 and J usage is TRBJ2-5; D not resolved. This CDR3 has 13 residues. CDR1 is MNHEY and CDR2 is SMNVEV in the germline V gene (reference sequence). Deletions cut 7 bases from V and 2 bases from J, with 11 bases between.

The chain links TRBV4-1 to TRBJ2-3; 8 positions match TRBD1. V trimming: 4 bases; J trimming: 1 base; junction bases outside the gene matches: 1. The germline CDR1 and CDR2 sequences are MGHRA and YSYEKL. CDR3 length: 14 residues. CDR3 in DNA: TGCGCCAGCAGCCCGGACAGGGGCACAGATACGCAGTATTTT. As protein: CASSPDRGTDTQYF.

V gene TRBV7-8 combines with J gene TRBJ2-7; TRBD2 matches at 7 bases. There are 16 residues in the CDR3. Looked up from germline, CDR1 is SGHVS and CDR2 is FQNEAQ. J gave up 0 bases and V 5 bases, and 10 bases lay outside the gene matches. CDR3 bases: TGTGCCAGCAGCCCGGGACTACAGAGTTCCTCCTACGAGCAGTACTTC. The encoded protein is CASSPGLQSSSYEQYF.

The chain employs TRBV5-1 and TRBJ2-5; no clear D. CDR1 and CDR2 (germline): SGHRS, YFSETQ. The CDR3 contains 15 residues. V lost 1 base to trimming and J lost 3 bases, with 13 bases between them. CDR3 nucleotide sequence: TGCGCCAGCAGCTTGCGCGGATCTTATGAAGAGACCCAGTACTTC. This gives the protein CASSLRGSYEETQYF.

This clonotype was seen repeatedly, ten times or more. The chain links TRBV29-1 to TRBJ2-1; TRBD2 agrees at 7 bases. Per the germline V gene, CDR1 is SQVTM and CDR2 is ANQGSEA. The CDR3 runs to 14 residues. DNA of the CDR3: TGCACCACGGGGGGAGCGGGAAGACACAATGAGCAGTTCTTC. It translates to CTTGGAGRHNEQFF.

This clonotype was observed many times. V gene TRBV7-3 combines with J gene TRBJ2-3; 12 nucleotides match TRBD2. The CDR3 extends over 16 amino acids. Germline assignment: CDR1 SGHTA and CDR2 FQGTGA. The V segment lost 3 bases and the J segment 3 bases; nucleotides outside the gene matches: 4. The CDR3 sequence: CASSFSTSGSTDTQYF. The DNA for the CDR3 is TGTGCCAGCAGCTTTTCGACTAGCGGGAGTACAGATACGCAGTATTTT.

This clonotype occurred a few times. The chain carries TRBV7-9 and TRBJ2-1; D might be TRBD1 or TRBD2, each matching 5 bases. Germline V lookup: CDR1 SEHNR, CDR2 FQNEAQ (reference sequence). V lost 5 bases and J 12 bases, leaving 17 bases between the germline ends. The CDR3 runs 13 residues. The DNA of the CDR3 is TGTGCCAGCAGCGCCCGGGACCTTGGGGGGCAGTTCTTC. It encodes CASSARDLGGQFF. The complete variable domain, with remaining parts taken from reference TRBV7-9 and TRBJ2-1, reads DTGVSQNPRHKITKRGQNVTFRCDPISEHNRLYWYRQTLGQGPEFLTYFQNEAQLEKSRLLSDRFSAERPKGSFSTLEIQRTEQGDSAMYLCASSARDLGGQFFGPGTRLTVL.

J is TRBJ2-1 and V is TRBV7-3; 7 nucleotides line up with TRBD1. This CDR3 comprises 15 residues. J gave up 4 bases and V 1 base, and 4 bases lay outside the gene matches. CDR1 is SGHTA and CDR2 is FQGTGA in the germline V gene. CDR3 sequence (DNA): TGTGCCAGCAGCTTAATGGGACAGAGATACAATGAGCAGTTCTTC. It is translated as CASSLMGQRYNEQFF.

This clonotype was detected ten times or more. The chain combines TRBV30 with TRBJ2-1, with 13 bases aligning to TRBD2. Trimming cost V 0 bases and J 7 bases; bases outside gene matches: 3. Germline-derived CDR1 and CDR2 are GTSNPN and SVGIG (reference sequence). This CDR3 region has 15 residues. The chain's CDR3 is CAWSVLAGGPNEQFF. The CDR3 DNA reads as TGTGCCTGGAGTGTACTAGCGGGAGGGCCTAATGAGCAGTTCTTC.

This CDR3 is CASSDPGSANYGYTF. The CDR3, as DNA: TGTGCCAGCAGCGATCCCGGTAGCGCTAACTATGGCTACACCTTC. V usage is TRBV11-2 and J usage is TRBJ1-2; the D is unclear. The CDR3 contains 15 residues. Trimming removed 5 bases from V and 0 bases from J, with 13 bases in between. CDR1 and CDR2 (germline): SGHAT, FQNNGV.

Points on this clonotype: It may be a read error: a sequence one base away is much more abundant. This chain links TRBV7-9 with TRBJ2-1; D is unclear. The CDR3 extends over 14 amino acids. The germline CDR1 and CDR2 sequences are SEHNR and FQNEAQ (reference sequence). Between the trimmed V and J ends, which lost 5 bases and 6 bases, there was a span of 14 bases. CDR3 sequence reads: CASSPTIGINEQFF. The CDR3 DNA reads as TGTGCCAGCAGCCCTACGATTGGAATCAATGAGCAGTTCTTC.

This clonotype has more than one count but fewer than ten. The chain combines TRBV10-1 with TRBJ2-2, with D unclear. Germline V gene sequence: CDR1 WNHNN, CDR2 SYGVQD (reference sequence). The CDR3 has 13 amino acids. Trimming stripped 6 bases from V and 2 bases from J, with 7 bases between. CDR3 coding DNA: TGCGCCAGCAGGTTCTTCAACACCGGGGAGCTGTTTTTT. It translates to CASRFFNTGELFF.

This clonotype was seen at least ten times. The chain couples TRBV9 to TRBJ1-6; TRBD1 matches 9 bases. The V gene's germline CDR1 is SGDLS and CDR2 YYNGEE. The trim removed 4 bases at V and 10 bases at J, leaving 9 bases unmatched. This CDR3 comprises 15 residues. CDR3: CASSITGTGRSPLHF. CDR3 DNA sequence: TGTGCCAGCAGCATCACCGGGACAGGGAGGTCACCCCTCCACTTT.

V usage is TRBV30 and J usage is TRBJ1-4; D is ambiguous. CDR3 length: 13 residues. V lost 7 bases and J lost 4, with 13 bases in between. Germline V gene lookup returns CDR1 GTSNPN and CDR2 SVGIG (reference sequence). CDR3 sequence: CALNNRYNEKLFF. CDR3 DNA sequence: TGTGCCTTGAATAACCGGTATAATGAAAAACTGTTTTTT. The complete variable domain, with remaining parts taken from reference TRBV30 and TRBJ1-4, reads SQTIHQWPATLVQPVGSPLSLECTVEGTSNPNLYWYRQAAGRGLQLLFYSVGIGQISSEVPQNLSASRPQDRQFILSSKKLLLSDSGFYLCALNNRYNEKLFFGSGTQLSVL.

In this sample, this clonotype turned up many times. V and J are TRBV5-1 and TRBJ1-1, with D unclear. The germline V gene has CDR1 SGHRS and CDR2 YFSETQ. This CDR3 contains 15 residues. Trimming took off 0 bases at V and 1 base at J, with 10 bases between the two ends. CDR3 DNA sequence: TGCGCCAGCAGCTTGGTATTTTACAGGAACACTGAAGCTTTCTTT. Amino acid sequence: CASSLVFYRNTEAFF.

The chain links TRBV6-6 to TRBJ1-1; a possible D gene is TRBD1 (5 bases). V was trimmed by 0 bases and J by 3 bases, leaving 20 bases between them. The CDR3 extends over 18 amino acids. Germline CDR1 and CDR2: MNHNY and SVGAGI (reference sequence). CDR3 nucleotide sequence: TGTGCCAGCAGTTACTCGTACAAGCCCCAGGCGGGACACACTGAAGCTTTCTTT. Translation: CASSYSYKPQAGHTEAFF.

The chain carries TRBV5-1 and TRBJ2-2; D remains ambiguous. The germline gives CDR1 SGHRS, CDR2 YFSETQ. V lost 4 bases, J lost 3 bases, and 10 bases lay in between. The CDR3 is made up of 14 amino acids. CDR3 DNA: TGCGCCAGCAGCACCGCGACTCACACCGGGGAGCTGTTTTTT. This encodes CASSTATHTGELFF.

This clonotype was observed a few times. V is TRBV3-1 and J is TRBJ1-1, with 9 positions matching TRBD1. J gave up 5 bases and V 4 bases, and 8 bases lay outside the gene matches. In germline, CDR1 is LGHDT, CDR2 YNNKEL (reference sequence). The CDR3 totals 15 residues. Written as DNA, the CDR3 is TGTGCCAGCAGCCCGGGGACAGGGTTGGATACTGAAGCTTTCTTT. Translation: CASSPGTGLDTEAFF.

The sample holds many counts of this clonotype. The chain employs TRBV6-5 and TRBJ1-2; no firm D call. The CDR3 consists of 15 residues. The V end was cut by 0 bases, the J end by 8 bases, with 16 bases between. Germline V gene sequence: CDR1 MNHEY, CDR2 SVGAGI. The CDR3 sequence: CASSYSDGSFPGYTF. The CDR3, as DNA: TGTGCCAGCAGTTACTCGGACGGATCCTTTCCCGGCTACACCTTC.

This clonotype has more than one count but fewer than ten. The chain joins TRBV7-9 to TRBJ2-7; possibly TRBD2 for D (6 bases). The CDR3 loop spans 17 amino acids. With 4 bases removed from V and 6 bases from J, the gap between germline ends came to 25 bases. Germline-derived CDR1 and CDR2 are SEHNR and FQNEAQ (reference sequence). The CDR3 nucleotides are TGTGCCAGCAGCTCCGTCGGGGGTCGCCGTCTAGTTCCCGAGCAGTACTTC. It is translated as CASSSVGGRRLVPEQYF.

This clonotype was seen repeatedly, ten times or more. The gene calls are TRBV5-1 and TRBJ1-1; D gene uncertain. The CDR3 has 13 residues. With 0 bases removed from V and 7 bases from J, the gap between germline ends came to 10 bases. Germline CDR1 and CDR2: SGHRS and YFSETQ. The CDR3 loop reads CASSLEGGFEAFF. The CDR3 nucleotides are TGCGCCAGCAGCTTGGAGGGTGGATTTGAAGCTTTCTTT.

This clonotype showed up many times. J is TRBJ2-1 and V is TRBV5-1, with D unclear. The CDR3 has 16 amino acids. The V gene's germline CDR1 is SGHRS and CDR2 YFSETQ. V was clipped by 6 bases and J by 0 bases, with 16 bases between them. This chain's CDR3 is CASTPVGISSYNEQFF. The CDR3 DNA sequence: TGCGCCAGCACCCCGGTGGGGATTAGCTCCTACAATGAGCAGTTCTTC.